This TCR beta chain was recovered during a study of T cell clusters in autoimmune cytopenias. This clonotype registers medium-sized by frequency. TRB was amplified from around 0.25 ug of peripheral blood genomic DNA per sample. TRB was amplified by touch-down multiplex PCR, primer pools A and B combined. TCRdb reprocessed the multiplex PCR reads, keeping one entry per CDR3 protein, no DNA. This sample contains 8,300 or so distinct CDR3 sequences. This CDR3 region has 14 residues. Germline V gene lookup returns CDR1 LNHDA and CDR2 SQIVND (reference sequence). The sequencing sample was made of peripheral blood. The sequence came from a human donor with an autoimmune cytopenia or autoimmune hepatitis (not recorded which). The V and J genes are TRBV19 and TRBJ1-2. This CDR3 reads CASEIWGSNYGYTF.